These 10 T cell receptor beta chains came from one sample sequenced in a study of Ad26.COV2.S vaccination and SARS-CoV-2 variants. Documented treatment: roughly 20 received Ad26.COV2.S at low or high dose, single or two shots; 5 received placebo; per-sample allocation not given. Material that was analyzed had been drawn on day 63 after the first vaccine or placebo injection. Sequencing was performed with immunoSEQ multiplex PCR; in TCRdb, only in-frame clones are kept and a portion is missing. Of more than 400,000 clones in the sample, 90% are singletons; the top ten hold under 4.5%. The material was peripheral blood, obtained in a trial of Ad26.COV2.S vaccine versus placebo. The receptor source for this set is a person between 18 and 65 years old who received the Ad26.COV2.S COVID-19 vaccine or a placebo.

The CDR3 coding sequence is TGTGCCAGCAGCCTCGACAGGGGGCTTTATGGCTACACCTTC. It codes for CASSLDRGLYGYTF. V is TRBV28 and J is TRBJ1-2; 10 nucleotides align to TRBD1. Germline assignment: CDR1 MDHEN and CDR2 SYDVKM. This CDR3 is built from 14 residues. V was pared by 6 bases and J by 5 bases, with 6 bases of the junction left unmatched.

The chain has TRBV19 and TRBJ2-1; 10 positions match TRBD1. The CDR3 loop spans 15 amino acids. Germline CDR1 reads LNHDA; CDR2 reads SQIVND (reference sequence). The V and J ends lost 5 bases and 2 bases, in that order; junction bases with no gene match: 3. DNA of the CDR3: TGTGCCAGTAGTGGGACAGGGGTTACCTACAATGAGCAGTTCTTC. As protein: CASSGTGVTYNEQFF. Complete variable domain (other parts from reference TRBV19 and TRBJ2-1): DGGITQSPKYLFRKEGQNVTLSCEQNLNHDAMYWYRQDPGQGLRLIYYSQIVNDFQKGDIAEGYSVSREKKESFPLTVTSAQKNPTAFYLCASSGTGVTYNEQFFGPGTRLTVL.

The chain links TRBV5-6 to TRBJ2-5; D gene uncertain. The V end lost 0 bases, the J end lost 0 bases, and 3 bases lay between the germline ends. Germline V CDR1 and CDR2: SGHDT, YYEEEE. The CDR3 has 13 residues. As DNA, the CDR3 is TGTGCCAGCAGCTTGGGCAACCAAGAGACCCAGTACTTC. This gives the protein CASSLGNQETQYF. Together with reference TRBV5-6 and TRBJ2-5, the CDR3 gives the full variable domain: DAGVTQSPTHLIKTRGQQVTLRCSPKSGHDTVSWYQQALGQGPQFIFQYYEEEERQRGNFPDRFSGHQFPNYSSELNVNALLLGDSALYLCASSLGNQETQYFGPGTRLLVL.

The genes are TRBV7-9 and TRBJ2-7; maybe TRBD1 (6 bases). This CDR3 has 16 residues. The germline V and J ends were trimmed by 5 bases and 0 bases, with 17 bases remaining between them. Germline CDR1 SEHNR, CDR2 FQNEAQ (reference sequence). CDR3 in amino acids: CASSLDSRQVSYEQYF. CDR3 bases: TGTGCCAGCAGCCTCGACTCCAGACAGGTCTCCTACGAGCAGTACTTC.

The chain links TRBV28 to TRBJ1-5; TRBD1 matches at 10 bases. The CDR3 sequence is 15 residues long. Germline V gene data show CDR1 as MDHEN and CDR2 as SYDVKM. V shed 6 bases, J shed 3 bases, and the junction held 5 bases outside the gene matches. In DNA, the CDR3 is TGTGCCAGCAGCTCCGGACAGGGGGTCAATCAGCCCCAGCATTTT. Amino acids: CASSSGQGVNQPQHF.

This chain joins TRBV7-9 and TRBJ2-2; 9 bases line up with TRBD2. This CDR3 has 16 amino acids. Germline trimming cut 1 base from V and 4 bases from J; bases unmatched to any gene: 4. Germline V CDR1 and CDR2: SEHNR, FQNEAQ (reference sequence). The CDR3 DNA reads as TGTGCCAGCAGCTTAGAGCTAGCGGGATCCACCGGGGAGCTGTTTTTT. It encodes CASSLELAGSTGELFF.

The chain joins TRBV23-1 to TRBJ2-7, with D perhaps matching TRBD1 or TRBD2 (5 bases each). TRBV23-1 is sorted into the ORF group, with uncertain function. The CDR3 totals 15 residues. Trimming left V 7 bases short and J 6 bases short, with 22 bases between. The CDR3 sequence is CASTQLRGVGCEQYF. The CDR3 region has the DNA TGCGCCAGCACTCAGCTTCGAGGGGTTGGATGCGAGCAGTACTTC.

The chain employs TRBV11-2 and TRBJ2-1; D is uncertain. Trimming stripped 2 bases from V and 8 bases from J, with 19 bases between. The germline V gene encodes CDR1 SGHAT and CDR2 FQNNGV. The CDR3 sequence is 16 residues long. The CDR3 DNA reads TGTGCCAGCAGCTTATTCAACGCACCCATGTTGGATGAGCAGTTCTTC. Its protein is CASSLFNAPMLDEQFF. Full variable domain (remainder filled in from reference TRBV11-2 and TRBJ2-1): EAGVAQSPRYKIIEKRQSVAFWCNPISGHATLYWYQQILGQGPKLLIQFQNNGVVDDSQLPKDRFSAERLKGVDSTLKIQPAKLEDSAVYLCASSLFNAPMLDEQFFGPGTRLTVL.

The rearrangement joins TRBV19 to TRBJ1-6, with D uncertain. The length of the CDR3 is 15 residues. Germline values: CDR1 LNHDA, CDR2 SQIVND (reference sequence). V lost 3 bases and J lost 9, with 15 bases in between. Here the CDR3 reads CASSILNVIGSPLHF. The CDR3 bases are TGTGCCAGTAGTATCCTCAACGTCATAGGTTCACCCCTCCACTTT. Using reference TRBV19 and TRBJ1-6 for the parts outside the CDR3, the full variable domain is DGGITQSPKYLFRKEGQNVTLSCEQNLNHDAMYWYRQDPGQGLRLIYYSQIVNDFQKGDIAEGYSVSREKKESFPLTVTSAQKNPTAFYLCASSILNVIGSPLHFGNGTRLTVT.

The chain links TRBV7-6 to TRBJ2-2; 7 nucleotides match TRBD1. This CDR3 is built from 15 residues. CDR1 is SGHVS and CDR2 is FNYEAQ in the germline V gene. Trimming cost V 5 bases and J 8 bases; bases outside gene matches: 11. CDR3 DNA sequence: TGTGCCAGCAGCCTCCGGGACAGCCTCACAGGGGAGCTGTTTTTT. Translating it yields CASSLRDSLTGELFF.